These T cell receptor beta chains were read from a single sample in a study of cytomegalovirus exposure and HLA in healthy donors. TCRdb's table, derived via immunoSEQ multiplex PCR, lists solely in-frame clones and lacks some. Here the sample spans under 150,000 clones, 65% to 85% being singletons. Sequencing was done on a sample of PBMCs. These receptors originate from a man aged 50-60 years in good health and CMV-seronegative. Both conserved end residues are part of each CDR3. A D gene is named only where the DNA matches it firmly. Clone size is stated in some rows and not others, as once, few, many or a class when expanded.

TRBV9	TRBJ2-5	TRBD1	once	CASSSVEGTGYVETQYF	TGTGCCAGCAGCTCAGTGGAGGGGACAGGGTATGTTGAGACCCAGTACTTC
TRBV28	TRBJ2-5	-	-	CASSRLPISALQETQYF	TGTGCCAGCAGCCGATTGCCGATTTCCGCGTTACAAGAGACCCAGTACTTC
TRBV25-1	TRBJ1-2	-	-	CASSEYGDTLDGYTF	TGTGCCAGCAGTGAATATGGGGACACCCTCGATGGCTACACCTTC
TRBV7-3	TRBJ2-5	TRBD1	-	CASSLVGQGHGETQYF	TGTGCCAGCAGCTTAGTGGGACAGGGGCACGGAGAGACCCAGTACTTC
TRBV14	TRBJ2-3	-	-	CANSLLTDTQYF	TGTGCCAACAGCCTCCTAACAGATACGCAGTATTTT
TRBV5-6	TRBJ2-1	-	-	CASRPGLTQVVNEQFF	TGTGCCAGCAGACCCGGACTGACGCAAGTGGTCAATGAGCAGTTCTTC
TRBV7-2	TRBJ2-5	-	few	CASSPRHQGTQYF	TGTGCCAGCAGCCCCCGGCACCAGGGGACCCAGTACTTC
TRBV14	TRBJ1-2	-	-	CASSRQPNYGYTF	TGTGCCAGCAGCCGACAGCCTAACTATGGCTACACCTTC
TRBV6-1	TRBJ2-7	-	-	CASSVTVYEQYF	TGTGCCAGCAGTGTGACAGTCTACGAGCAGTACTTC
TRBV6-1	TRBJ2-3	TRBD2	-	CASSEAGAGPDTQYF	TGTGCCAGCAGTGAAGCGGGAGCGGGGCCAGATACGCAGTATTTT
TRBV28	TRBJ2-2	TRBD2	few	CASNRSGRWTGELFF	TGTGCCAGCAACCGTAGCGGGAGGTGGACCGGGGAGCTGTTTTTT
TRBV5-1	TRBJ2-5	TRBD2	once	CASSSGLASWETQYF	TGCGCCAGCAGCTCCGGACTAGCCTCGTGGGAGACCCAGTACTTC
TRBV6-1	TRBJ2-7	TRBD1	-	CASHPGQGGEQYF	TGTGCCAGCCATCCGGGACAGGGTGGGGAGCAGTACTTC
TRBV2	TRBJ1-1	TRBD1	once	CASSEDRVRTEAFF	TGTGCCAGCAGTGAGGACAGGGTGAGGACTGAAGCTTTCTTT
TRBV14	TRBJ2-5	TRBD2	-	CASSPGLAGGKTQYF	TGTGCCAGCAGCCCCGGACTAGCGGGAGGGAAGACCCAGTACTTC
TRBV7-9	TRBJ2-7	TRBD2	-	CASSLQGGTSFEQYF	TGTGCCAGCAGCCTTCAGGGCGGGACTAGTTTCGAGCAGTACTTC
TRBV2	TRBJ1-1	-	few	CASSLGLGEAFF	TGTGCCAGCAGCTTGGGACTGGGTGAAGCTTTCTTT
TRBV27	TRBJ2-5	-	-	CASSLFGVGREETQYF	TGTGCCAGCAGTTTATTTGGAGTGGGGCGAGAAGAGACCCAGTACTTC
TRBV5-1	TRBJ2-1	TRBD2	-	CASSLERGAYNEQFF	TGCGCCAGCAGCTTGGAGCGGGGGGCCTACAATGAGCAGTTCTTC
TRBV28	TRBJ1-5	TRBD1	-	CASRSGTDNQPQHF	TGTGCCAGCAGGTCCGGGACAGATAATCAGCCCCAGCATTTT
TRBV10-2	TRBJ1-5	-	once	CASSDGRGHQPQHF	TGCGCCAGCAGTGACGGCAGGGGACATCAGCCCCAGCATTTT
TRBV10-2	TRBJ1-4	-	few	CASVSGSRANEKLFF	TGCGCCAGTGTTTCCGGGTCTCGAGCTAATGAAAAACTGTTTTTT
TRBV2	TRBJ2-5	TRBD2	few	CASSEWQKFPSGRASGLMETQYF	TGTGCCAGCAGTGAATGGCAGAAGTTTCCTAGCGGGAGGGCCTCAGGACTTATGGAGACCCAGTACTTC
TRBV11-2	TRBJ2-3	-	-	CASSSPYGAVTDTQYF	TGTGCCAGCAGCTCCCCTTATGGGGCTGTGACAGATACGCAGTATTTT
TRBV6-5	TRBJ2-1	TRBD1	-	CASRGDRERNNEQFF	TGTGCCAGCAGGGGAGACAGGGAAAGGAACAATGAGCAGTTCTTC
TRBV6-1	TRBJ2-2	-	few	CASKRENGNTGELFF	TGTGCCAGCAAGCGAGAGAATGGGAACACCGGGGAGCTGTTTTTT
TRBV5-1	TRBJ1-5	-	-	CASSPGMNQPQHF	TGCGCCAGCAGCCCAGGGATGAATCAGCCCCAGCATTTT
TRBV4-1	TRBJ2-5	TRBD1	-	CASSQDPITGTGVAETQYF	TGCGCCAGCAGCCAAGATCCGATCACCGGGACAGGGGTTGCGGAGACCCAGTACTTC
TRBV11-2	TRBJ2-2	-	once	CASSLERDTGELFF	TGTGCCAGCAGCTTAGAACGGGACACCGGGGAGCTGTTTTTT
TRBV18	TRBJ2-1	TRBD2	-	CASSRGRAPYNEQFF	TGTGCCAGCTCACGCGGGAGGGCCCCGTACAATGAGCAGTTCTTC
TRBV7-9	TRBJ2-7	-	-	CASSSVAAGMGGEQYF	TGTGCCAGCAGCTCCGTAGCGGCTGGTATGGGTGGGGAGCAGTACTTC
TRBV19	TRBJ1-1	-	-	CASSTVSRGQNTEAFF	TGTGCCAGTAGTACCGTTAGTCGGGGACAGAACACTGAAGCTTTCTTT
TRBV5-6	TRBJ2-7	-	-	CASSLVAGYEQYF	TGTGCCAGCAGCTTGGTGGCAGGCTACGAGCAGTACTTC